Following are 19 T cell receptor beta chains from one sample sequenced in a study of cytomegalovirus exposure and HLA in healthy donors. Primers included in the PCR were 60 Vbeta and 13 Jbeta primers. Generated by immunoSEQ multiplex PCR, the TCRdb table keeps only in-frame clones and is missing some. In all, the sample yields more than 95,000 clones. Sequenced input: PBMCs. The receptors derive from a man younger than 30 in good health and CMV-seronegative.

The V call is TRBV14, the J call TRBJ2-3; possible D gene TRBD2, 6 bases. Trimming left V 0 bases short and J 1 base short, with 17 bases between. The length of the CDR3 is 18 residues. Germline CDR1 is SGHDN and CDR2 is FVKESK. CDR3 nucleotides: TGTGCCAGCAGCCAAGATCCTCGGAGGGACTTACGCACAGATACGCAGTATTTT. Translated, it gives CASSQDPRRDLRTDTQYF. The whole variable domain, remainder taken from reference TRBV14 and TRBJ2-3, is EAGVTQFPSHSVIEKGQTVTLRCDPISGHDNLYWYRRVMGKEIKFLLHFVKESKQDESGMPNNRFLAERTGGTYSTLKVQPAELEDSGVYFCASSQDPRRDLRTDTQYFGPGTRLTVL.

The V gene is TRBV2, the J gene TRBJ2-3; the D is unclear. The CDR3 is made up of 16 amino acids. Per the germline V gene, CDR1 is SNHLY and CDR2 is FYNNEI. V was cut by 8 bases and J by 1 base, with 19 bases left in between. The CDR3 DNA reads TGTGCCAGCGTTGTGAGGTCAGCTCTAGGCACAGATACGCAGTATTTT. It codes for CASVVRSALGTDTQYF.

The rearrangement links TRBV19 to TRBJ1-2; D unresolved. CDR3 length: 12 residues. V was shortened by 9 bases and J by 7 bases, with 15 bases between the two germline ends. Germline CDR1 reads LNHDA; CDR2 reads SQIVND (reference sequence). DNA of the CDR3: TGTGCCAGCTCCTTCGAGGGCTCTGGCTACACCTTC. This sequence encodes CASSFEGSGYTF.

The chain combines TRBV11-2 with TRBJ1-1; perhaps TRBD1 as D (5 bases). The V gene's germline CDR1 is SGHAT and CDR2 FQNNGV. This CDR3 region has 13 residues. Trimming took 0 bases from V and 10 from J, leaving 12 bases between them. The CDR3 coding sequence is TGTGCCAGCAGCTTAGACAGGGAAGCAGCAGCTTTCTTT. It is translated as CASSLDREAAAFF.

The chain combines TRBV5-6 with TRBJ2-7; TRBD1 aligns across 12 bases. CDR1 is SGHDT, CDR2 YYEEEE, per germline. This CDR3 has 12 residues. The V segment lost 10 bases and the J segment 6 bases; nucleotides outside the gene matches: 5. This CDR3 is CASGQGASEQYF. The CDR3 DNA sequence: TGTGCCTCGGGACAGGGGGCTTCCGAGCAGTACTTC.

The rearrangement joins TRBV6-5 to TRBJ1-5; no reliable D call. CDR3 length: 14 residues. Per the germline V gene, CDR1 is MNHEY and CDR2 is SVGAGI. Trimming removed 5 bases from V and 0 bases from J, with 8 bases in between. The CDR3 DNA reads TGTGCCAGCAGTCCAGATTATAGCAATCAGCCCCAGCATTTT. Amino acid sequence: CASSPDYSNQPQHF.

The V and J genes are TRBV19 and TRBJ2-6; unclear D gene. The CDR3 loop spans 13 amino acids. V lost 9 bases and J 0 bases, leaving 6 bases between the germline ends. The germline CDR1 and CDR2 sequences are LNHDA and SQIVND (reference sequence). The DNA of the CDR3 is TGTGCCAGCTCTGTCTCTGGGGCCAACGTCCTGACTTTC. This translates into CASSVSGANVLTF.

The rearrangement joins TRBV27 to TRBJ2-3, with 11 positions matching TRBD2. The ends lost 3 bases at V and 1 base at J; junction bases unmatched: 3. The CDR3 covers 16 residues. Germline CDR1 reads MNHEY; CDR2 reads SMNVEV (reference sequence). Written as DNA, the CDR3 is TGTGCCAGCAGTTTGGCACTAGCGGGGGGCACAGATACGCAGTATTTT. This encodes CASSLALAGGTDTQYF.

The chain recombines TRBV5-1 with TRBJ2-1; D uncertain. Trimming pared 5 bases from V and 2 bases from J, leaving 17 bases between. Per the germline V gene, CDR1 is SGHRS and CDR2 is YFSETQ. CDR3 length equals 16 residues. The CDR3: CASRQSDLNPYNEQFF. DNA for the CDR3: TGCGCCAGCAGACAGTCTGACCTTAACCCCTACAATGAGCAGTTCTTC.

The chain employs TRBV29-1 and TRBJ2-3, with 11 bases aligning to TRBD1. The CDR3 spans 12 residues. The germline V gene has CDR1 SQVTM and CDR2 ANQGSEA. The V gene end was trimmed by 6 bases and the J gene end by 8 bases; junction bases not matched to a gene: 4. The CDR3 loop reads CSVYGTGGTQYF. The DNA for the CDR3 is TGCAGCGTCTACGGGACAGGGGGTACGCAGTATTTT.

V is TRBV6-1 and J is TRBJ1-5; D gene uncertain. V was cut by 2 bases and J by 2 bases, with 10 bases left in between. In germline, CDR1 is MNHNS, CDR2 SASEGT. The CDR3 sequence is 15 residues long. CDR3 in DNA: TGTGCCAGCAGTGAATTAGGGAGTCGCAATCAGCCCCAGCATTTT. Its protein is CASSELGSRNQPQHF.

This chain joins TRBV6-1 and TRBJ2-7; perhaps TRBD1 as D (6 bases). The germline V gene has CDR1 MNHNS and CDR2 SASEGT. The CDR3 covers 14 residues. V was pared by 0 bases and J by 3 bases, with 9 bases between. CDR3 in DNA: TGTGCCAGCAGTGAAGCAACAGGGTACTACGAGCAGTACTTC. It codes for CASSEATGYYEQYF.

The genes are TRBV5-4 and TRBJ1-1; D remains ambiguous. The CDR3 sequence is 14 residues long. V was trimmed by 4 bases and J by 0 bases, leaving 10 bases between them. Germline V gene data show CDR1 as SGHNT and CDR2 as YYREEE (reference sequence). CDR3 sequence reads: CASSQLAVNTEAFF. The CDR3 DNA is TGTGCCAGCAGCCAACTAGCGGTGAACACTGAAGCTTTCTTT.

This chain connects TRBV18 to TRBJ2-1; 9 bases align to TRBD2. Germline assignment: CDR1 KGHSH and CDR2 LQKENI. This CDR3 comprises 18 residues. The ends lost 4 bases at V and 0 bases at J; junction bases unmatched: 10. In nucleotides, the CDR3 is TGTGCCAGCTCACGTAAGCGGGGGGTCCTGAGCTCCTACAATGAGCAGTTCTTC. Translating it yields CASSRKRGVLSSYNEQFF.

With respect to this clone: Other DNA variants within this sample encode the same CDR3. This chain links TRBV5-6 with TRBJ2-7; tentative D call: TRBD2 (6 bases). Germline assignment: CDR1 SGHDT and CDR2 YYEEEE. Trimming took off 5 bases at V and 0 bases at J, with 9 bases between the two ends. The CDR3 runs to 13 residues. For the CDR3, the DNA is TGTGCCAGCAGTTGGGACTCCTCCTACGAGCAGTACTTC. Protein: CASSWDSSYEQYF. Based on the CDR3 plus reference TRBV5-6 and TRBJ2-7, the full variable domain is DAGVTQSPTHLIKTRGQQVTLRCSPKSGHDTVSWYQQALGQGPQFIFQYYEEEERQRGNFPDRFSGHQFPNYSSELNVNALLLGDSALYLCASSWDSSYEQYFGPGTRLTVT.

The chain employs TRBV4-1 and TRBJ2-7; D might be TRBD2 (6 bases). V lost 3 bases to trimming and J lost 3 bases, with 18 bases between them. Germline V gene sequence: CDR1 MGHRA, CDR2 YSYEKL. CDR3 length: 16 amino acids. The CDR3 nucleotides read TGCGCCAGCAGCCAGGGGCCCGCCGGGGGAGTCTACGAGCAGTACTTC. It yields the protein CASSQGPAGGVYEQYF.

The rearrangement joins TRBV29-1 to TRBJ2-2; D possibly corresponds to TRBD1 (5 bases). The CDR3 contains 11 residues. The germline V gene encodes CDR1 SQVTM and CDR2 ANQGSEA. The CDR3, as DNA: TGCGCGACAGCGAACACCGGGGAGCTGTTTTTT. Translation gives CATANTGELFF.

A word on this clone: Mismatch with germline at one junction end may stem from a read error. V is TRBV7-3 and J is TRBJ1-1, with D perhaps matching TRBD1 (6 bases). Germline values: CDR1 SGHTA, CDR2 FQGTGA. The CDR3 spans 14 residues. The DNA for the CDR3 is TGTGCCGGCAGCTTCACGGGGGGGGCGGATGAAGCTTTCTTT. This codes for CAGSFTGGADEAFF.

This chain joins TRBV29-1 and TRBJ1-5; D possibly corresponds to TRBD1 (6 bases). The CDR3 spans 15 residues. The V end lost 3 bases, the J end lost 1 base, and 13 bases lay between the germline ends. From germline, CDR1 is SQVTM and CDR2 ANQGSEA. CDR3 nucleotides: TGCAGCGTTGATCCGGACAGCCCCAGCAATCAGCCCCAGCATTTT. This gives the protein CSVDPDSPSNQPQHF.